These 6 T cell receptor beta chains were sequenced from one sample in a study of shared clonotypes between healthy human individuals. TCRdb's table, derived via immunoSEQ multiplex PCR, lists solely in-frame clones and lacks some. The sample holds some 1.5 million clones; roughly 96% are singletons and the top ten take approximately 1.1%. Material for sequencing was naive CD4+ T cells sorted from blood. The sample's subset: CD45RA+ positively selected. The source of these receptors is a man aged 25 to 40 in good health.

In regard to this clone: The sample holds other DNA sequences that translate to the same CDR3. The J gene is TRBJ2-1, the V gene TRBV5-1; 12 nucleotides line up with TRBD2. With 4 bases clipped from V and 4 bases from J, the junction kept 6 bases outside the gene matches. The CDR3 consists of 16 residues. Germline V CDR1 and CDR2: SGHRS, YFSETQ. The chain's CDR3 is CASSLLAGGQYNEQFF. The CDR3 DNA reads TGCGCCAGCAGCCTACTAGCGGGAGGACAATACAATGAGCAGTTCTTC. Supplemented by reference TRBV5-1 and TRBJ2-1, the full variable domain reads KAGVTQTPRYLIKTRGQQVTLSCSPISGHRSVSWYQQTPGQGLQFLFEYFSETQRNKGNFPGRFSGRQFSNSRSEMNVSTLELGDSALYLCASSLLAGGQYNEQFFGPGTRLTVL.

The rearrangement uses TRBV29-1 and TRBJ2-7; tentatively, D is TRBD1 (6 bases). CDR3 size: 11 residues. Trimming left V 6 bases short and J 5 bases short, with 11 bases between. Germline-derived CDR1 and CDR2 are SQVTM and ANQGSEA. The CDR3 spells CSVSGQNEQYF. Written as DNA, the CDR3 is TGCAGCGTCTCGGGACAAAACGAGCAGTACTTC.

The V and J genes are TRBV7-3 and TRBJ2-2; D is perhaps TRBD2 (6 bases). The germline V and J ends were trimmed by 1 base and 4 bases, with 13 bases remaining between them. Germline V gene data show CDR1 as SGHTA and CDR2 as FQGTGA. The CDR3 sequence is 16 residues long. This CDR3 is CASSLIGGSPTGELFF. Written as DNA, the CDR3 is TGTGCCAGCAGCTTAATTGGGGGGTCCCCCACCGGGGAGCTGTTTTTT.

The rearrangement links TRBV6-1 to TRBJ1-5, with D unclear. Germline V gives CDR1 MNHNS, CDR2 SASEGT. V was clipped by 2 bases and J by 0 bases, with 8 bases between them. The CDR3 is 15 residues long. The DNA of the CDR3 is TGTGCCAGCAGTGAACAAGGGCCTAGCAATCAGCCCCAGCATTTT. Translation gives CASSEQGPSNQPQHF.

This clone has just one count. V is TRBV7-9 and J is TRBJ2-5; unclear D gene. With 7 bases removed from V and 5 bases from J, the gap between germline ends came to 11 bases. The CDR3 has 12 residues. CDR1 is SEHNR, CDR2 FQNEAQ, per germline (reference sequence). As DNA, the CDR3 is TGTGCCAGCAAGCCCCCCGGGGAGACCCAGTACTTC. It codes for CASKPPGETQYF.

The genes are TRBV7-3 and TRBJ1-1; possible D gene TRBD1, 6 bases. V lost 2 bases and J lost 11, with 15 bases in between. The CDR3 is 13 amino acids. Germline loops: CDR1 SGHTA, CDR2 FQGTGA. In nucleotides, the CDR3 is TGTGCCAGCAGCTTAGGGGCAGGGGCGAATGCTTTCTTT. It translates to CASSLGAGANAFF.